This TCR beta chain derives from a study of chemoradiotherapy in HPV16-positive cancers. Across the whole study: Functional T-cell assays on a couple of HPV16-positive patients' cells defined candidate HPV-specific clones and common TCR motifs.

As for this clone: Its antigen is still unknown.

The germline V gene has CDR1 MGHRA and CDR2 YSYEKL. The CDR3 runs to 15 residues. Trimming took 1 base from V and 4 from J; bases not matched to a gene: 6. Clones were sequenced by immunoSEQ multiplex PCR, and TCRdb holds only the in-frame ones, with some missing. The sample lists about 68,000 clones, roughly 90% occurring once. Points from the study as a whole: Only a couple of HPV16-positive patients supplied the functional HPV-specificity definition.

This chain joins TRBV4-1 and TRBJ1-2, with TRBD1 identical over 7 bases. Sample: blood, taken from a patient who underwent chemoradiotherapy. This TCR came from a human donor with HPV-associated anogenital cancer. CDR3: CASSQGGQQGYGYTF. The CDR3 DNA reads TGCGCCAGCAGCCAAGGGGGACAGCAAGGCTATGGCTACACCTTC.